This passage covers 15 T cell receptor beta chains from one sample sequenced in a study of shared clonotypes between healthy human individuals. Libraries were prepared by immunoSEQ multiplex PCR; TCRdb keeps only in-frame clonotypes and omits some of them. The sample holds around 500,000 clones, around 80% seen once. The sequencing input was PBMCs. The receptor source for this set is a woman between 40 and 55 years old in good health. Some clones in this sample may be carry-over from other donors' samples.

This clone was recorded a few times. The chain is built from TRBV19 and TRBJ2-7; D is possibly TRBD1 (5 bases). The CDR3 is 13 residues long. CDR1 is LNHDA and CDR2 is SQIVND in the germline V gene (reference sequence). The V and J ends lost 3 bases and 2 bases respectively, with 8 bases between them. CDR3 loop: CASSMTATYEQYF. CDR3 coding DNA: TGTGCCAGTAGTATGACAGCCACCTACGAGCAGTACTTC.

This clone was counted ten times or more. This chain's CDR3 is CASSPTSASNTGELFF. As DNA, the CDR3 is TGTGCCAGCTCCCCGACTAGCGCCTCTAACACCGGGGAGCTGTTTTTT. This rearrangement joins TRBV18 to TRBJ2-2; the match to TRBD2 covers 8 bases. The V gene's germline CDR1 is KGHSH and CDR2 LQKENI. The ends lost 6 bases at V and 2 bases at J; junction bases unmatched: 8. CDR3 size: 16 residues.

J is TRBJ1-3 and V is TRBV2; TRBD1 is a possible D gene (6 bases). Germline-derived CDR1 and CDR2 are SNHLY and FYNNEI. The CDR3 has 13 residues. Trimming left V 6 bases short and J 4 bases short, with 10 bases between. The CDR3 loop reads CASRAGAGNTIYF. The CDR3, as DNA: TGTGCCAGCAGGGCAGGGGCAGGAAACACCATATATTTT.

V and J are TRBV5-5 and TRBJ2-5; TRBD2 matches 8 bases. There are 16 residues in the CDR3. V trimming: 0 bases; J trimming: 2 bases; junction bases outside the gene matches: 6. The germline gives CDR1 SGHKS, CDR2 YYEKEE (reference sequence). CDR3 sequence (DNA): TGTGCCAGCAGCTTGGGAATAGCGGGGCCGCAAGAGACCCAGTACTTC. The encoded protein is CASSLGIAGPQETQYF.

This clone showed up just a few times. The rearrangement uses TRBV20-1 and TRBJ2-7; D may be TRBD1 (6 bases). With 8 bases removed from V and 3 bases from J, the gap between germline ends came to 11 bases. This CDR3 comprises 11 residues. Germline lookup yields CDR1 DFQATT and CDR2 SNEGSKA (reference sequence). For the CDR3, the DNA is TGCAGTACCAGGGGCAGCTACGAGCAGTACTTC. Its translation is CSTRGSYEQYF.

The rearrangement links TRBV9 to TRBJ2-2; 9 bases are shared with TRBD2. CDR1 is SGDLS, CDR2 YYNGEE, per germline. After removal of 1 base from V and 5 bases from J, the junction contained 6 bases not matched to a gene. The CDR3 covers 16 residues. The CDR3: CASSVRAGGGTGELFF. CDR3 nucleotide sequence: TGTGCCAGCAGCGTAAGAGCGGGAGGCGGGACCGGGGAGCTGTTTTTT. Combining the CDR3 with reference TRBV9 and TRBJ2-2 gives the whole variable domain DSGVTQTPKHLITATGQRVTLRCSPRSGDLSVYWYQQSLDQGLQFLIQYYNGEERAKGNILERFSAQQFPDLHSELNLSSLELGDSALYFCASSVRAGGGTGELFFGEGSRLTVL.

This sequence joins TRBV29-1 and TRBJ2-7; possibly TRBD1 or TRBD2 for D (6 bases each). Germline V lookup: CDR1 SQVTM, CDR2 ANQGSEA. The CDR3 contains 14 residues. CDR3 bases: TGCCCACCGAGAAGGGGGGTAGGGGACTACGAGCAGTACTTC. Translating it yields CPPRRGVGDYEQYF.

This chain uses TRBV7-8 with TRBJ2-1; D may be TRBD1 (5 bases). The CDR3 extends over 16 amino acids. Per germline, CDR1 SGHVS and CDR2 FQNEAQ. V shed 1 base and J shed 6 bases, with 16 bases lying between them. CDR3 sequence: CASSLVVGLRVNEQFF. CDR3 DNA sequence: TGTGCCAGCAGCTTAGTAGTAGGCCTCAGGGTCAATGAGCAGTTCTTC.

The V call is TRBV18, the J call TRBJ2-7; TRBD2 matches at 8 bases. The CDR3 runs to 17 residues. Germline V gene sequence: CDR1 KGHSH, CDR2 LQKENI. J lost 2 bases, V lost 2 bases, and 11 bases had no gene match. The CDR3 DNA is TGTGCCAGCTCACCAAACCTAGCGGGTGGGGGGACCTACGAGCAGTACTTC. It is translated as CASSPNLAGGGTYEQYF.

V usage is TRBV4-1 and J usage is TRBJ2-5; D is uncertain. With the DNA end fitting TRBJ2-7 better, the J assignment may be wrong. CDR1 and CDR2 (germline): MGHRA, YSYEKL. This CDR3 spans 12 amino acids. The CDR3 bases are TGCGCCAGCAGCCAAGTGATGGACGAGCAGTACTTC. This gives the protein CASSQVMDEQYF.

V gene TRBV7-6 combines with J gene TRBJ2-1, with D tentatively TRBD1 or TRBD2 (6 bases each). CDR3 length: 14 residues. V shed 6 bases and J shed 5 bases, with 14 bases lying between them. Germline CDR1 SGHVS, CDR2 FNYEAQ. The DNA of the CDR3 is TGTGCCAGCAGGGCCGGGGGCCAGAACAATGAGCAGTTCTTC. Translating it yields CASRAGGQNNEQFF.

V and J are TRBV15 and TRBJ2-1; perhaps TRBD1 as D (6 bases). The V gene's germline CDR1 is LNHNV and CDR2 YYDKDF (reference sequence). The CDR3 runs to 18 residues. V lost 0 bases and J 5 bases, leaving 20 bases between the germline ends. This chain's CDR3 is CATSRDISSRGPHNEQFF. The CDR3 DNA reads TGTGCCACCAGCAGAGATATAAGTTCCAGGGGCCCGCACAATGAGCAGTTCTTC.

Points on this clone: A much larger clone is a single base away; this may be a read error. The gene calls are TRBV18 and TRBJ1-5; D possibly corresponds to TRBD1 (6 bases). CDR1 KGHSH and CDR2 LQKENI come from the germline V gene. This CDR3 comprises 15 residues. V was shortened by 2 bases and J by 3 bases, with 11 bases between the two germline ends. The CDR3 is CASSPAGANNQPQHF. In nucleotides, the CDR3 is TGTGCCAGCTCACCAGCGGGGGCGAACAATCAGCCCCAGCATTTT. Looking up the rest from reference TRBV18 and TRBJ1-5 gives the full variable domain: NAGVMQNPRHLVRRRGQEARLRCSPMKGHSHVYWYRQLPEEGLKFMVYLQKENIIDESGMPKERFSAEFPKEGPSILRIQQVVRGDSAAYFCASSPAGANNQPQHFGDGTRLSIL.

V is TRBV5-1 and J is TRBJ2-7, with unresolved D. The CDR3 is 14 residues long. The V end lost 0 bases, the J end lost 0 bases, and 7 bases lay between the germline ends. Germline CDR1 SGHRS, CDR2 YFSETQ. The CDR3 sequence is CASSLEVSSYEQYF. CDR3 DNA sequence: TGCGCCAGCAGCTTGGAGGTCAGCTCCTACGAGCAGTACTTC.

The rearrangement links TRBV10-1 to TRBJ2-3, with TRBD2 matching 7 bases. This CDR3 spans 17 amino acids. Looked up from germline, CDR1 is WNHNN and CDR2 is SYGVQD (reference sequence). The ends lost 11 bases at V and 1 base at J; junction bases unmatched: 18. The DNA for the CDR3 is TGCGCCCCGGCGGGCGGGCTAGCGGCGAAAGGCACAGATACGCAGTATTTT. Translated: CAPAGGLAAKGTDTQYF.